Each of the 26 T cell receptor beta chains below was sequenced from the same sample in a study of cytomegalovirus exposure and HLA in healthy donors. The PCR made use of 60 Vbeta and 13 Jbeta primers. The assay was immunoSEQ multiplex PCR, and TCRdb's table has in-frame clones only and misses some. The sample lists roughly 200,000 clones; 70% to 80% were seen once. The sample was PBMCs. All receptors come from an older woman in good health and CMV-seropositive.

This clone was detected a few times. The V call is TRBV18, the J call TRBJ1-3; maybe TRBD1 (5 bases). This CDR3 spans 15 amino acids. The germline CDR1 and CDR2 sequences are KGHSH and LQKENI. V gave up 5 bases and J gave up 0 bases, with 11 bases separating them. The CDR3 nucleotides read TGTGCCAGCTCAGCAACAGGTTCCTCTGGAAACACCATATATTTT. Translation gives CASSATGSSGNTIYF.

This clone has more than one count but fewer than ten. CDR3 DNA: TGTGCCAGCGCGGGCCGGACGGCGGGCACTGAAGCTTTCTTT. Protein product: CASAGRTAGTEAFF. The chain combines TRBV2 with TRBJ1-1; D ambiguous. Looked up from germline, CDR1 is SNHLY and CDR2 is FYNNEI. CDR3 size: 14 residues. Trimming pared 8 bases from V and 4 bases from J, leaving 17 bases between.

A single count supports this clone. The V gene is TRBV11-2, the J gene TRBJ2-5; D gene uncertain. CDR1 and CDR2 (germline): SGHAT, FQNNGV. The CDR3 is 13 amino acids. Between the trimmed V and J ends, which lost 0 bases and 3 bases, there was a span of 5 bases. The CDR3 DNA is TGTGCCAGCAGCTTAGACCTAAAAGAGACCCAGTACTTC. It yields the protein CASSLDLKETQYF.

This sequence joins TRBV20-1 and TRBJ1-4; 7 bases align to TRBD1. CDR3 length equals 11 residues. The germline gives CDR1 DFQATT, CDR2 SNEGSKA (reference sequence). V lost 4 bases and J lost 11; bases outside the gene matches: 4. This CDR3 is CSATLQGKLFF. CDR3 nucleotides: TGCAGTGCTACATTACAGGGGAAACTGTTTTTT.

J is TRBJ1-2 and V is TRBV23-1; a possible D gene is TRBD1 (6 bases). TRBV23-1 has ORF status, its function being uncertain. The CDR3 length is 15 residues. V lost 5 bases and J lost 7, with 20 bases in between. CDR3 protein: CASSFGAGVDAGYTF. The DNA of the CDR3 is TGCGCCAGCAGTTTTGGGGCAGGGGTTGACGCTGGCTACACCTTC.

Written as DNA, the CDR3 is TGTGCCAGCAGCTTTATGGAGGAGCAGTTCTTC. As protein: CASSFMEEQFF. V gene TRBV5-4 combines with J gene TRBJ2-1; D is unresolved. V was shortened by 2 bases and J by 10 bases, with 7 bases between the two germline ends. The germline V gene encodes CDR1 SGHNT and CDR2 YYREEE (reference sequence). The CDR3 has 11 amino acids.

This chain links TRBV5-1 with TRBJ1-1, with D unresolved. Germline V gene data show CDR1 as SGHRS and CDR2 as YFSETQ. The V end lost 4 bases, the J end lost 2 bases, and 15 bases lay between the germline ends. The CDR3 sequence is 15 residues long. The CDR3 here is CASSQGGWANTEAFF. As DNA, the CDR3 is TGCGCCAGCAGCCAAGGAGGGTGGGCAAACACTGAAGCTTTCTTT. The variable domain in full, with the rest retrieved from reference TRBV5-1 and TRBJ1-1, is KAGVTQTPRYLIKTRGQQVTLSCSPISGHRSVSWYQQTPGQGLQFLFEYFSETQRNKGNFPGRFSGRQFSNSRSEMNVSTLELGDSALYLCASSQGGWANTEAFFGQGTRLTVV.

The rearrangement links TRBV5-1 to TRBJ2-1, with 11 nucleotides matching TRBD2. There are 16 residues in the CDR3. Germline V gene data show CDR1 as SGHRS and CDR2 as YFSETQ. The V and J ends lost 0 bases and 6 bases, in that order; junction bases with no gene match: 5. In DNA form, the CDR3 reads TGCGCCAGCAGCTTGGCGCGTAGCGGGGGGGCCAATGAGCAGTTCTTC. It is translated as CASSLARSGGANEQFF.

This clone is a singleton in its sample. The chain joins TRBV4-3 to TRBJ2-7; the D gene is possibly TRBD1 (5 bases). Trimming removed 0 bases at V and 1 base at J, with 10 bases between. This CDR3 contains 15 residues. The V gene's germline CDR1 is LGHNA and CDR2 YSLEER. CDR3 coding DNA: TGCGCCAGCAGCCAAGATCCGCAGGGATCCTACGAGCAGTACTTC. This translates into CASSQDPQGSYEQYF.

V is TRBV13 and J is TRBJ1-4; the D gene is possibly TRBD1 (5 bases). This CDR3 comprises 14 residues. Trimming pared 3 bases from V and 5 bases from J, leaving 10 bases between. Germline values: CDR1 PRHDT, CDR2 FYEKMQ (reference sequence). The CDR3 here is CASSLSKGNEKLFF. CDR3 DNA sequence: TGTGCCAGCAGCTTGTCAAAGGGGAATGAAAAACTGTTTTTT.

As to this clone: At one end the junction does not follow the germline gene, possibly because of a read error. The chain carries TRBV5-1 and TRBJ1-5; TRBD1 might be the D (6 bases). CDR1 and CDR2 from the germline V gene are SGHRS and YFSETQ. The CDR3 has 15 residues. CDR3 sequence (DNA): TGCGCCAGCAGATTGGGGGCAGGGCTCAATCAGCCCCAGCATTTT. This gives the protein CASRLGAGLNQPQHF.

The chain employs TRBV5-1 and TRBJ2-7; 9 bases fit TRBD1. There are 15 residues in the CDR3. V lost 4 bases, J lost 0 bases, and 5 bases stayed unmatched. CDR1 is SGHRS, CDR2 YFSETQ, per germline. The CDR3 loop reads CASSRSTGGSYEQYF. Written as DNA, the CDR3 is TGCGCCAGCAGCCGTTCGACAGGGGGCTCCTACGAGCAGTACTTC.

V gene TRBV29-1 combines with J gene TRBJ1-1; possible D gene TRBD1, 5 bases. Germline V gene lookup returns CDR1 SQVTM and CDR2 ANQGSEA. V lost 6 bases and J 0 bases, leaving 8 bases between the germline ends. CDR3 length: 12 amino acids. CDR3: CSVDKVNTEAFF. In nucleotides, the CDR3 is TGCAGCGTGGACAAGGTGAACACTGAAGCTTTCTTT.

The chain couples TRBV5-4 to TRBJ2-7; D may be TRBD2 (5 bases). The CDR3 is 13 residues long. V was clipped by 4 bases and J by 3 bases, with 11 bases between them. Germline lookup yields CDR1 SGHNT and CDR2 YYREEE (reference sequence). The CDR3 nucleotides are TGTGCCAGCAGCCACGGACGGGACTACGAGCAGTACTTC. It specifies CASSHGRDYEQYF.

CDR3 bases: TGCGCCAGCAGCTTGGAAGGGGCGAACACCGGGGAGCTGTTTTTT. Its protein is CASSLEGANTGELFF. The rearrangement uses TRBV5-1 and TRBJ2-2; a possible D gene is TRBD1 (5 bases). V lost 0 bases, J lost 0 bases, and 6 bases lay in between. The germline gives CDR1 SGHRS, CDR2 YFSETQ. CDR3 length equals 15 residues.

This chain connects TRBV5-6 to TRBJ2-1; 7 nucleotides match TRBD1. The CDR3 spans 13 residues. From germline, CDR1 is SGHDT and CDR2 YYEEEE. The V segment lost 3 bases and the J segment 9 bases; nucleotides outside the gene matches: 6. CDR3 bases: TGTGCCAGCAGCTCCGGGACAGCCGGTGAGCAGTTCTTC. Translating it yields CASSSGTAGEQFF.

V usage is TRBV2 and J usage is TRBJ1-5; D ambiguous. The ends were cut back, 4 bases at V and 0 bases at J, with 10 bases in the middle. This CDR3 contains 15 residues. Germline V lookup: CDR1 SNHLY, CDR2 FYNNEI. CDR3 loop: CASSGGSNSNQPQHF. DNA of the CDR3: TGTGCCAGCAGTGGAGGCAGCAATAGCAATCAGCCCCAGCATTTT.

This sequence joins TRBV28 and TRBJ2-7, with 8 nucleotides matching TRBD1. Germline CDR1 is MDHEN and CDR2 is SYDVKM. V lost 2 bases and J lost 5; bases outside the gene matches: 8. The CDR3 totals 15 residues. The CDR3 nucleotides are TGTGCCAGCAGTTTACTGTCAGGGGGCTTGCACGAGCAGTACTTC. Translating it yields CASSLLSGGLHEQYF.

The rearrangement uses TRBV6-6 and TRBJ2-7; D is perhaps TRBD1 (5 bases). This CDR3 has 11 amino acids. Trimming stripped 5 bases from V and 9 bases from J, with 11 bases between. The germline CDR1 and CDR2 sequences are MNHNY and SVGAGI (reference sequence). The CDR3 DNA is TGTGCCAGCAGTGGTCGTAGGGGGCAGTACTTC. It codes for CASSGRRGQYF.

The chain employs TRBV7-9 and TRBJ2-3; D is unresolved. Germline V gene sequence: CDR1 SEHNR, CDR2 FQNEAQ (reference sequence). The CDR3 has 14 residues. V was pared by 5 bases and J by 3 bases, with 12 bases between. Written as DNA, the CDR3 is TGTGCCAGCAGCCCAGCGACCTATACAGATACGCAGTATTTT. This sequence encodes CASSPATYTDTQYF. Using reference TRBV7-9 and TRBJ2-3 for the parts outside the CDR3, the full variable domain is DTGVSQNPRHKITKRGQNVTFRCDPISEHNRLYWYRQTLGQGPEFLTYFQNEAQLEKSRLLSDRFSAERPKGSFSTLEIQRTEQGDSAMYLCASSPATYTDTQYFGPGTRLTVL.

The rearrangement joins TRBV11-2 to TRBJ1-2, with 7 positions matching TRBD1. From germline, CDR1 is SGHAT and CDR2 FQNNGV. The length of the CDR3 is 14 residues. V was clipped by 3 bases and J by 3 bases; unmatched bases: 4. As DNA, the CDR3 is TGTGCCAGCAGCTTGGAGGGGGCGGACTATGGCTACACCTTC. This encodes CASSLEGADYGYTF.

The rearrangement uses TRBV6-1 and TRBJ2-2; 7 bases match TRBD2. Germline lookup yields CDR1 MNHNS and CDR2 SASEGT. Trimming cost V 6 bases and J 5 bases; bases outside gene matches: 9. The CDR3 has 15 residues. Here the CDR3 DNA reads TGTGCCAGCAGGGTGGGAGGGGAAAAAACCGGGGAGCTGTTTTTT. This sequence encodes CASRVGGEKTGELFF.

The chain has TRBV29-1 and TRBJ2-7; no reliable D call. The CDR3 totals 11 residues. Germline V lookup: CDR1 SQVTM, CDR2 ANQGSEA. V was shortened by 4 bases and J by 1 base, with 5 bases between the two germline ends. The CDR3 DNA is TGCAGCGTTGTCGAGTCCTACGAGCAGTACTTC. Its translation: CSVVESYEQYF.

V usage is TRBV6-1 and J usage is TRBJ1-2; 7 positions agree with TRBD1. Germline V gives CDR1 MNHNS, CDR2 SASEGT. With V trimmed by 3 bases and J by 8 bases, 12 bases remained unmatched. This CDR3 has 15 amino acids. The CDR3 loop is CASSETGQEARGYTF. CDR3 nucleotide sequence: TGTGCCAGCAGTGAGACCGGACAGGAGGCAAGAGGCTACACCTTC.

The V and J genes are TRBV7-9 and TRBJ2-2; D unclear. Germline loops: CDR1 SEHNR, CDR2 FQNEAQ (reference sequence). V was trimmed by 5 bases and J by 0 bases, leaving 16 bases between them. The CDR3 length is 17 residues. The CDR3 bases are TGTGCCAGCAGCCCCCCCCGTGGAGCTTCGAACACCGGGGAGCTGTTTTTT. This encodes CASSPPRGASNTGELFF.

This clone appeared once. The rearrangement joins TRBV5-1 to TRBJ2-1; D possibly corresponds to TRBD2 (5 bases). Between the trimmed V and J ends, which lost 6 bases and 7 bases, there was a span of 14 bases. The CDR3 loop spans 13 amino acids. From germline, CDR1 is SGHRS and CDR2 YFSETQ. In DNA, the CDR3 is TGCGCCAGCACCCGGTGGGAGAAGAATGAGCAGTTCTTC. Translation: CASTRWEKNEQFF. The full variable domain, completed using reference TRBV5-1 and TRBJ2-1, is KAGVTQTPRYLIKTRGQQVTLSCSPISGHRSVSWYQQTPGQGLQFLFEYFSETQRNKGNFPGRFSGRQFSNSRSEMNVSTLELGDSALYLCASTRWEKNEQFFGPGTRLTVL.